This T cell receptor beta chain was sequenced for a study of T cells in tuberculosis. In the study overall: Sequenced TCRs come from CD1B-GMM tetramer-binding T cells. This South African cohort compared adolescents with or without latent tuberculosis against adults with active tuberculosis. Findings and caveats of the study: Active tuberculosis patients had shorter CDR3-alpha; the beta difference was nonsignificant.

Sequenced by immunoSEQ multiplex PCR; TCRdb stores in-frame clones only, minus some. The sample contains about 40,000 clones, 94% of which appear only once. The germline CDR1 and CDR2 sequences are LGHNA and YSLEER. CDR3 length: 18 amino acids. V was pared by 2 bases and J by 3 bases, with 11 bases of the junction left unmatched. In regard to this clone: Its antigen is not known.

J is TRBJ2-7 and V is TRBV4-3; TRBD1 agrees at 12 bases. The sequencing sample was made of PBMCs. The sequence was collected from a donor between 10 and 35 years old with latent tuberculosis or without tuberculosis infection. Some clones in this sample may be carry-over from other donors' samples. The CDR3 sequence: CASSQYPSGTGGIYEQYF. As DNA, the CDR3 is TGCGCCAGCAGCCAATACCCCTCCGGGACAGGGGGCATCTACGAGCAGTACTTC.